The rows below give T cell receptor beta chains drawn from one sample of a study of identical twins. TCRdb called the 5' RACE reads again in MiXCR, with one record for every CDR3 protein. There are 550,000 to 700,000 distinct CDR3 sequences in the sample; 9.6% occur only once, and roughly 3% lies in the top ten. These same data were also listed under a study on yellow fever vaccine responses in identical twins.

The sample was PBMCs. These receptors originate from a woman younger than 35 in good health. CDR3s include the opening cysteine and the closing phenylalanine or tryptophan. A D gene is named only where the DNA matches it firmly. Clone size appears in some rows only: once, few, many, or a class for an expanded clone.

TRBJ2-1,-,-,TRBV4-3,CASSQEAEYNEQFF,TGCGCCAGCAGCCAAGAAGCGGAGTACAATGAGCAGTTCTTC
TRBJ1-5,few,TRBD1,TRBV20-1,CSAIGQDASNQPQHF,TGCAGTGCTATTGGACAGGACGCTTCCAATCAGCCCCAGCATTTT
TRBJ2-5,many,-,TRBV15,CATSGPGDQETQYF,TGTGCCACCAGCGGGCCAGGGGACCAAGAGACCCAGTACTTC
TRBJ2-3,few,TRBD2,TRBV5-1,CASSLGRGGNTDTQYF,TGCGCCAGCAGCTTGGGGCGCGGGGGGAACACAGATACGCAGTATTTT
TRBJ2-7,many,-,TRBV20-1,CSAREPLRVYEQYF,TGCAGTGCTAGAGAACCGTTAAGAGTCTACGAGCAGTACTTC
TRBJ2-1,few,-,TRBV25-1,CASSESRTVYNEQFF,TGTGCCAGCAGTGAATCGAGGACAGTCTACAATGAGCAGTTCTTC
TRBJ2-7,many,-,TRBV9,CASSVASRVDEQYF,TGTGCCAGCAGCGTAGCGTCCAGGGTTGACGAGCAGTACTTC
TRBJ1-1,many,TRBD1,TRBV29-1,CSVEVTGAGEAFF,TGCAGCGTTGAAGTCACAGGGGCCGGCGAAGCTTTCTTT
TRBJ2-7,-,-,TRBV27,CASRTGTTTYEQYF,TGTGCCAGCAGGACAGGAACCACAACCTACGAGCAGTACTTC
TRBJ2-7,many,-,TRBV29-1,CSVGDRHSYEQYF,TGCAGCGTCGGGGACCGACACTCCTACGAGCAGTACTTC
TRBJ2-5,few,-,TRBV20-1,CSAGNSLQETQYF,TGCAGCGCTGGGAACAGCTTACAAGAGACCCAGTACTTC
TRBJ2-1,many,TRBD1,TRBV7-2,CASSLVAGQGEQFF,TGTGCCAGCAGCTTAGTTGCGGGACAGGGCGAGCAGTTCTTC
TRBJ2-7,-,-,TRBV2,CASSRTSTEQYF,TGTGCCAGCAGCAGGACCAGTACAGAGCAGTACTTC
TRBJ2-7,-,-,TRBV28,CASGPGRFYEQYF,TGTGCCAGCGGCCCCGGCCGCTTCTACGAGCAGTACTTC
TRBJ2-7,-,TRBD1,TRBV20-1,CSARAGQGLSYEQYF,TGCAGTGCTAGGGCCGGACAGGGGCTCTCCTACGAGCAGTACTTC
TRBJ2-6,many,TRBD1,TRBV7-2,CASFRQGAAGANVLTF,TGTGCCAGCTTCAGACAGGGGGCGGCCGGGGCCAACGTCCTGACTTTC
TRBJ2-4,many,TRBD2,TRBV4-3,CASSQALRREGIQYF,TGCGCCAGCAGCCAAGCCCTCAGGCGGGAGGGCATTCAGTACTTC
TRBJ2-2,few,-,TRBV12-3/TRBV12-4,CASMKDKNTGELFF,TGTGCCAGCATGAAGGACAAGAACACCGGGGAGCTGTTTTTT
TRBJ2-1,-,-,TRBV3-1,CASKGGGGLDEQFF,TGTGCCAGCAAAGGGGGCGGGGGGTTGGATGAGCAGTTCTTC
TRBJ2-3,-,-,TRBV27,CASSLRKGGGYTDTQYF,TGTGCCAGCAGTTTAAGGAAAGGGGGGGGATACACAGATACGCAGTATTTT
TRBJ2-1,many,-,TRBV5-1,CASSLPLAAYNEQFF,TGCGCCAGCAGCTTGCCTTTAGCGGCCTACAATGAGCAGTTCTTC
TRBJ1-2,many,TRBD1,TRBV12-3/TRBV12-4,CASSLRDRASDGYTF,TGTGCCAGCAGTTTAAGGGACAGGGCGTCGGATGGCTACACCTTC
TRBJ2-2,-,-,TRBV29-1,CSGGSLAGELFF,TGCAGCGGAGGCAGCCTGGCCGGGGAGCTGTTTTTT
TRBJ2-1,many,-,TRBV25-1,CASSELRGTEQFF,TGTGCCAGCAGTGAGCTCAGGGGTACTGAGCAGTTCTTC
TRBJ2-7,-,-,TRBV10-3,CAISQIGQSYEQYF,TGTGCCATCAGTCAAATCGGACAGTCCTACGAGCAGTACTTC
TRBJ1-6,few,-,TRBV7-6,CASTERGSSPLHF,TGTGCCAGCACCGAACGAGGCAGCTCGCCCCTCCACTTT
TRBJ2-1,few,TRBD2,TRBV29-1,CSVEETSGYNEQFF,TGCAGCGTTGAGGAGACTAGCGGGTACAATGAGCAGTTCTTC
TRBJ2-7,many,-,TRBV20-1,CSARDAVRQGPSIEQYF,TGCAGTGCTAGAGATGCGGTTCGTCAGGGGCCTTCAATCGAGCAGTACTTC
TRBJ2-7,-,TRBD1,TRBV5-6,CASSRDNRGAYEQYF,TGTGCCAGCAGCCGGGATAACAGGGGCGCCTACGAGCAGTACTTC
TRBJ2-1,many,-,TRBV3-1,CASSQGGRETHNEQFF,TGTGCCAGCAGCCAGGGTGGCAGGGAGACCCACAATGAGCAGTTCTTC
TRBJ1-2,few,-,TRBV24-1,CATSDSVGDGYTF,TGTGCCACCAGTGATTCCGTTGGAGATGGCTACACCTTC
TRBJ2-7,many,TRBD2,TRBV29-1,CSVVRLAASTEQYF,TGCAGCGTCGTTAGACTAGCGGCCTCTACGGAGCAGTACTTC
TRBJ2-5,-,TRBD2,TRBV6-1,CASSTSGGKRKETQYF,TGTGCCAGCAGCACTAGCGGGGGGAAGCGAAAAGAGACCCAGTACTTC
TRBJ2-7,-,TRBD2,TRBV20-1,CSARDRRELDEQYF,TGCAGTGCTAGAGATCGGCGGGAGCTGGACGAGCAGTACTTC
TRBJ2-2,few,TRBD2,TRBV11-2,CASSLVLAVIANTGELFF,TGTGCCAGCAGCTTAGTTCTAGCGGTGATCGCGAACACCGGGGAGCTGTTTTTT
TRBJ2-7,few,TRBD1,TRBV6-1,CASRSTGGRLYEQYF,TGTGCCAGCAGATCTACAGGGGGTCGGCTCTACGAGCAGTACTTC